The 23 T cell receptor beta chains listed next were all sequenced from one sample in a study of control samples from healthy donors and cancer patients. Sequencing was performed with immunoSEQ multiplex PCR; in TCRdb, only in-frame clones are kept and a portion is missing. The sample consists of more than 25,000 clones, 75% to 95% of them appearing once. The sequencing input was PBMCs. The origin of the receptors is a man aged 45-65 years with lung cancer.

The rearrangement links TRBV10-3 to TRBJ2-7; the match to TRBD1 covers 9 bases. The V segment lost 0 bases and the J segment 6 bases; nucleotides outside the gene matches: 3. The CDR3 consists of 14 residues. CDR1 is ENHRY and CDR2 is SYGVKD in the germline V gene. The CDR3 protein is CAISESTGGREQYF. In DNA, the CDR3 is TGTGCCATCAGTGAGTCAACAGGGGGCCGCGAGCAGTACTTC.

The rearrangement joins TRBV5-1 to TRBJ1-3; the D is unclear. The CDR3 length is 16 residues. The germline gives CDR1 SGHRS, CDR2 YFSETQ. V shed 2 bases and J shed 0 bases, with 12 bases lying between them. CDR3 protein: CASSFGPVISGNTIYF. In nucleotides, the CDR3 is TGCGCCAGCAGCTTCGGCCCAGTCATCTCTGGAAACACCATATATTTT.

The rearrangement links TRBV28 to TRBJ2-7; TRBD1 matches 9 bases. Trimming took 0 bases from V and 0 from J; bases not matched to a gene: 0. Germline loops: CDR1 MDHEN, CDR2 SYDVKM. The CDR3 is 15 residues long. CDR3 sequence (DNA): TGTGCCAGCAGTTTATGGACAGGGGGCTCCTACGAGCAGTACTTC. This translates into CASSLWTGGSYEQYF.

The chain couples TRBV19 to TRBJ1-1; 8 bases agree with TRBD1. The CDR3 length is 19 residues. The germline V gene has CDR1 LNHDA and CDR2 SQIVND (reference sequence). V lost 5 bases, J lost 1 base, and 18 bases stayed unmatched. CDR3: CASSDFMGGTGGENTEAFF. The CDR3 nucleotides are TGTGCCAGTAGTGACTTCATGGGGGGGACAGGTGGAGAGAACACTGAAGCTTTCTTT.

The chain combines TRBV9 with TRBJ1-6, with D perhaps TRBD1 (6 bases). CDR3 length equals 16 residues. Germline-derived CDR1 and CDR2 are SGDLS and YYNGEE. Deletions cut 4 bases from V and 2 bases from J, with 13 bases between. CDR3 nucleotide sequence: TGTGCCAGCAGCTCTGGTAGGGGGGCCTATAATTCACCCCTCCACTTT. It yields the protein CASSSGRGAYNSPLHF.

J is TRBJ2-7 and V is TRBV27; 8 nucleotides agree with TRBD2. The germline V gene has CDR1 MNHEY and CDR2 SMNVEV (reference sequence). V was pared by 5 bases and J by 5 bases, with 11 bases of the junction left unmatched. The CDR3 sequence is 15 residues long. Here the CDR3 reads CASSPLERGPNEQYF. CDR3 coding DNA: TGTGCCAGCAGTCCGCTTGAGCGGGGGCCCAACGAGCAGTACTTC.

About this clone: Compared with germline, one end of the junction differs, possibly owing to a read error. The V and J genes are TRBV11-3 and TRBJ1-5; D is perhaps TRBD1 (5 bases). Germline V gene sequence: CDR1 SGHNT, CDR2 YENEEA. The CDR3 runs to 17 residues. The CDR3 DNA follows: TGCGCCCTCAGCCGGGGGTGGGTGGGTATATACAATCAGCCCCAGCATTTT. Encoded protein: CALSRGWVGIYNQPQHF.

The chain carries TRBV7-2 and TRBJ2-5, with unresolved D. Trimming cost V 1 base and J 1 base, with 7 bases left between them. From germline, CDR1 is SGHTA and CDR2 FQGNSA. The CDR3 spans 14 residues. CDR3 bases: TGTGCCAGCAGCTTAGGGTCAACCCAAGAGACCCAGTACTTC. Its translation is CASSLGSTQETQYF.

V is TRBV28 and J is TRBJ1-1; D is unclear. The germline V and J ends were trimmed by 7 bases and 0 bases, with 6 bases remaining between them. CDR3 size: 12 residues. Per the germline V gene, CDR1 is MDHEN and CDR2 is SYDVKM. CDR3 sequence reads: CASKGMNTEAFF. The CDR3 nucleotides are TGTGCCAGCAAGGGAATGAACACTGAAGCTTTCTTT.

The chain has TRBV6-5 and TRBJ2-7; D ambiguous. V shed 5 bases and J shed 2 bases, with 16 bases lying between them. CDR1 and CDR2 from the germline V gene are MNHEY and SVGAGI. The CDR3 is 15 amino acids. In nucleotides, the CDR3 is TGTGCCAGCAGTAACGACACCCTACTAACCTACGAGCAGTACTTC. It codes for CASSNDTLLTYEQYF.

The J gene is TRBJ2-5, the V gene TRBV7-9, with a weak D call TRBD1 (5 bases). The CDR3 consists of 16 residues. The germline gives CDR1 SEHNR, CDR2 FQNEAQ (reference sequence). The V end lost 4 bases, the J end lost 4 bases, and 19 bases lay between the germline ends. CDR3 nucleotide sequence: TGTGCCAGCAGCTCAATCAGGGTTGCAGAGATAGAGACCCAGTACTTC. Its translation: CASSSIRVAEIETQYF.

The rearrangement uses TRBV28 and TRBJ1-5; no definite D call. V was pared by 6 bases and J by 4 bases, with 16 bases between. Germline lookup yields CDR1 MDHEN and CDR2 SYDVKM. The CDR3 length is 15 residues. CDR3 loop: CASREGGSPNQPQHF. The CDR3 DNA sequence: TGTGCCAGCAGGGAAGGAGGGAGCCCGAATCAGCCCCAGCATTTT.

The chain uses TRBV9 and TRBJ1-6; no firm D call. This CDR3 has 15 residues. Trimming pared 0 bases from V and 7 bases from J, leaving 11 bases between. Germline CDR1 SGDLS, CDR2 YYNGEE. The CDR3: CASSVVPGGNSPLHF. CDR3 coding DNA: TGTGCCAGCAGCGTAGTCCCGGGTGGCAATTCACCCCTCCACTTT.

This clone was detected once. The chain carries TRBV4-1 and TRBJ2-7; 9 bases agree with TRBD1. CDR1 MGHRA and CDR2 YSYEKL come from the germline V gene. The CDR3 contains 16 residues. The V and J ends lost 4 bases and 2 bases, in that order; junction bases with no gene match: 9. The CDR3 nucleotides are TGCGCCAGCAGCCCCAGGGGGACAGGGAGGCCCTACGAGCAGTACTTC. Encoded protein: CASSPRGTGRPYEQYF.

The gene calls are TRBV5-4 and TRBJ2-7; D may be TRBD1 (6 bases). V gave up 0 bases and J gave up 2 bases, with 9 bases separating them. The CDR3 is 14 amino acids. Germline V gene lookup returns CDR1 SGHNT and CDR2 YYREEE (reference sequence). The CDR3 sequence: CASSLDQGPYEQYF. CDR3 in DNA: TGTGCCAGCAGCTTGGATCAGGGGCCCTACGAGCAGTACTTC.

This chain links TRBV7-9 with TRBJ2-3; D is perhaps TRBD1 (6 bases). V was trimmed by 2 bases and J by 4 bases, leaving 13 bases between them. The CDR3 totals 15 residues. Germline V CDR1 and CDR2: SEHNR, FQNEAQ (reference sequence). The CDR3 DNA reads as TGTGCCAGCAGCTTACAGGGGAACGTCGCAGATACGCAGTATTTT. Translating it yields CASSLQGNVADTQYF.

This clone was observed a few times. The chain's CDR3 is CASSDGRAPYEQYF. DNA for the CDR3: TGTGCCAGCAGTGACGGCAGGGCCCCCTACGAGCAGTACTTC. The chain uses TRBV2 and TRBJ2-7; D possibly corresponds to TRBD1 (5 bases). The germline V gene has CDR1 SNHLY and CDR2 FYNNEI. The CDR3 has 14 amino acids. Between the trimmed V and J ends, which lost 3 bases and 2 bases, there was a span of 11 bases.

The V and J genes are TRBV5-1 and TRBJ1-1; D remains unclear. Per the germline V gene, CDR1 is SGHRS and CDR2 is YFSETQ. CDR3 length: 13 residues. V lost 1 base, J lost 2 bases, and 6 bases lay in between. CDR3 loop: CASSLSPNTEAFF. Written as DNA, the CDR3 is TGCGCCAGCAGCTTGTCACCAAACACTGAAGCTTTCTTT.

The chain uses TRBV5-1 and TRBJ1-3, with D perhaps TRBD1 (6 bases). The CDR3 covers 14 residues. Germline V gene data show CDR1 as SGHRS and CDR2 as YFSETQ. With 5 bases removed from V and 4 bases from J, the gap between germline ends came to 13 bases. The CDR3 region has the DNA TGCGCCAGCAGGGTACAGGGTGAAGGAAACACCATATATTTT. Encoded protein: CASRVQGEGNTIYF.

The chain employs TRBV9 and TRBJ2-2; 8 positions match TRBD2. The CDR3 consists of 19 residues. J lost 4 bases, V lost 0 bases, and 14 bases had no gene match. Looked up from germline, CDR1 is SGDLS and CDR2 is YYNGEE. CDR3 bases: TGTGCCAGCAGCGTAGCTACTGGTAGCGGGGACCCGGGCACCGGGGAGCTGTTTTTT. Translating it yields CASSVATGSGDPGTGELFF.

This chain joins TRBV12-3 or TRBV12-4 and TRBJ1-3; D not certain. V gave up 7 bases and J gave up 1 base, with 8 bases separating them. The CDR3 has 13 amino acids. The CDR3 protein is CASTPRSGNTIYF. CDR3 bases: TGTGCCAGCACCCCCCGTTCTGGAAACACCATATATTTT.

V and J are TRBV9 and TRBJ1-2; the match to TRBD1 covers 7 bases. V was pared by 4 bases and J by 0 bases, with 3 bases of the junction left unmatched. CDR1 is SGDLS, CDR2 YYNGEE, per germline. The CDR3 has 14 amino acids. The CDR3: CASSPGQSNYGYTF. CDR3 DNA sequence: TGTGCCAGCAGCCCGGGACAGTCTAACTATGGCTACACCTTC.

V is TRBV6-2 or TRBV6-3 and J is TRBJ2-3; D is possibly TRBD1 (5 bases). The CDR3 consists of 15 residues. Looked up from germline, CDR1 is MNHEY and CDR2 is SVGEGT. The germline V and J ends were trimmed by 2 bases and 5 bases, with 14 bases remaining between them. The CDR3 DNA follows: TGTGCCAGCAGTTACCCGACAGTCTTACAAGATACGCAGTATTTT. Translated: CASSYPTVLQDTQYF.